This T cell receptor (beta chain) was recorded in a study of cytomegalovirus exposure and HLA in healthy donors. Broader study findings: CMV serostatus was the only recorded immune exposure for donors. Across all donors, roughly uniform sequencing depth was an assumption of the presence/absence analyses.

The length of the CDR3 is 12 residues. The germline CDR1 and CDR2 sequences are SNHLY and FYNNEI. On this clone itself: Its antigen is currently unknown.

The PCR had 60 Vbeta and 13 Jbeta primers. Using immunoSEQ multiplex PCR, the repertoire was profiled, and TCRdb retains in-frame clones only, with some absent. Altogether about 180,000 clones are present, about 75% being singletons, with the ten largest covering 6% to 7%. The clonotype comes from a man between 35 and 55 years old in good health and CMV-seropositive. The sample was PBMCs. This chain joins TRBV2 and TRBJ2-5; no clear D gene. The J call may not be correct, given that the DNA end is closer to TRBJ2-7. The CDR3 DNA sequence: TGTGCCAGCAGCCAAGAGAACTACGAGCAGTACTTC. It is translated as CASSQENYEQYF.